The sequence of this TCR beta chain was determined in a study of siplizumab effects on memory and regulatory T cells. Study observations and caveats: Roughly 75-97% of proliferating CD4+ or CD8+ clones lacked an assignable naive or memory phenotype. Major contributors to the alloresponse seemed to be naive T cells, which also appeared more diverse than memory cells. Suppressive activity of Tregs proliferating in siplizumab cultures remained unconfirmed.

This table comes from immunoSEQ multiplex PCR, and its TCRdb copy is limited to in-frame clones, with some not included. Of around 100,000 clones listed, about 91% are singletons. With respect to this clone: Its antigen is undetermined.

This CDR3 spans 15 amino acids. Germline V gene lookup returns CDR1 MNHNS and CDR2 SASEGT. With 7 bases removed from V and 0 bases from J, the gap between germline ends came to 10 bases. The clonotype was recovered from a human donor in good health. The gene calls are TRBV6-1 and TRBJ2-6; D gene unclear. The sequencing input was CD4+ T cells sorted from blood. DNA for the CDR3: TGTGCCAGCACGCCAGAGCTCTCTGGGGCCAACGTCCTGACTTTC. It is translated as CASTPELSGANVLTF.